This is a list of T cell receptor beta chains from one sample in a study of blood T cell repertoires in COVID-19. Sequencing was performed with immunoSEQ multiplex PCR; in TCRdb, only in-frame clones are kept and a portion is missing. The sample lists under 200,000 clones; 80% to 90% were seen once. Sequenced input: peripheral blood. These receptors all stem from a woman aged 55-69 years with COVID-19, enrolled during active disease. The CDR3 runs from the conserved cysteine through the conserved F or W. Fields, in order: J gene, CDR3 length, clone size, V gene, D gene, CDR3 protein, CDR3 DNA. A D gene is named only where the DNA matches it firmly. Clone size, where shown, is once, few, many, or a class for clones that have expanded.

TRBJ1-1 14 . TRBV12-5 . CASGLRERNTEAFF TGTGCTAGTGGCCTTCGGGAGAGGAACACTGAAGCTTTCTTT
TRBJ2-7 14 . TRBV29-1 . CSVGFPDMRYEQYF TGCAGCGTTGGATTTCCGGACATGCGCTACGAGCAGTACTTC
TRBJ1-1 15 . TRBV9 TRBD1 CASSAFQGEITEAFF TGTGCCAGCAGCGCCTTCCAGGGGGAAATAACTGAAGCTTTCTTT
TRBJ1-2 15 . TRBV19 . CASSMVKGEPYGYTF TGTGCCAGTAGTATGGTAAAGGGGGAACCCTATGGCTACACCTTC
TRBJ2-5 14 . TRBV7-8 . CASSLTGNEETQYF TGTGCCAGCAGCTTAACAGGGAATGAAGAGACCCAGTACTTC
TRBJ1-5 17 . TRBV15 TRBD1 CATSKGTGERSNQPQHF TGTGCCACCAGCAAAGGGACAGGGGAGAGGAGCAATCAGCCCCAGCATTTT
TRBJ2-7 13 . TRBV18 TRBD2 CASSEGGPDEQYF TGTGCCAGCTCAGAGGGAGGGCCAGACGAGCAGTACTTC
TRBJ1-2 17 . TRBV7-9 TRBD1 CASRHIPGQGAFDGYTF TGTGCCAGCAGGCACATTCCGGGACAGGGCGCTTTTGATGGCTACACCTTC
TRBJ1-5 14 . TRBV7-8 TRBD1 CASSGTGGNQPQHF TGTGCCAGCAGCGGGACAGGGGGCAATCAGCCCCAGCATTTT
TRBJ1-5 17 . TRBV7-9 . CASSLGDATGGNQPQHF TGTGCCAGCAGCTTAGGGGACGCAACTGGGGGGAATCAGCCCCAGCATTTT
TRBJ1-5 15 . TRBV28 . CASWGPPSSNQPQHF TGTGCCAGCTGGGGCCCTCCCTCCAGCAATCAGCCCCAGCATTTT
TRBJ2-2 14 . TRBV5-1 TRBD1 CASTLGQHTGELFF TGCGCCAGCACGCTGGGACAGCACACCGGGGAGCTGTTTTTT
TRBJ2-2 15 . TRBV7-8 . CASSLRQALTGELFF TGTGCCAGCAGCTTAAGACAGGCGTTAACCGGGGAGCTGTTTTTT
TRBJ2-1 14 once TRBV11-3 . CASSLTGSYNEQFF TGTGCCAGCAGCTTAACCGGGTCCTACAATGAGCAGTTCTTC
TRBJ1-2 13 . TRBV6-2/TRBV6-3 . CASSAQGYYGYTF TGTGCCAGCAGTGCACAGGGTTACTATGGCTACACCTTC
TRBJ2-5 15 few TRBV6-5 TRBD1 CASIRRDRYQETQYF TGTGCCAGCATTCGCCGGGACAGGTACCAAGAGACCCAGTACTTC
TRBJ1-1 14 . TRBV10-2 . CASSATGGNTEAFF TGCGCCAGCAGTGCCACGGGGGGGAACACTGAAGCTTTCTTT
TRBJ1-2 13 . TRBV12-3/TRBV12-4 . CASSPRGYYGYTF TGTGCCAGCAGTCCCCGCGGGTACTATGGCTACACCTTC
TRBJ2-1 14 . TRBV11-2 . CASSLVSRYNEQFF TGTGCCAGCAGCTTAGTTTCCCGTTACAATGAGCAGTTCTTC
TRBJ1-2 13 once TRBV5-6 TRBD1 CASSDRGRYGYTF TGTGCCAGCAGCGACAGGGGACGCTATGGCTACACCTTC
TRBJ2-1 15 . TRBV5-1 . CASSSSGSSYNEQFF TGCGCCAGCAGCAGTTCCGGGAGCTCCTACAATGAGCAGTTCTTC
TRBJ1-2 13 . TRBV27 TRBD1 CASSRRTGDGYTF TGTGCCAGCAGTAGACGGACAGGAGATGGCTACACCTTC
TRBJ2-5 14 . TRBV14 . CASSRQGRGETQYF TGTGCCAGCAGCCGCCAAGGCCGGGGAGAGACCCAGTACTTC
TRBJ2-5 15 . TRBV5-1 . CASRPNAGQQETQYF TGCGCCAGCAGGCCTAACGCGGGACAGCAAGAGACCCAGTACTTC
TRBJ1-2 12 . TRBV6-5 TRBD1 CASSLTGDGYTF TGTGCCAGCAGTCTGACAGGGGATGGCTACACCTTC
TRBJ1-4 17 . TRBV4-1 . CASSQVQGVSTNEKLFF TGCGCCAGCAGCCAAGTCCAGGGCGTATCGACTAATGAAAAACTGTTTTTT
TRBJ1-4 14 once TRBV6-5 TRBD1 CASSLGQGGEKLFF TGTGCCAGCAGCCTGGGACAGGGAGGCGAAAAACTGTTTTTT
TRBJ2-7 15 . TRBV27 . CASSLSAGKGYEQYF TGTGCCAGCAGTTTATCGGCAGGGAAAGGCTACGAGCAGTACTTC
TRBJ2-1 11 . TRBV18 TRBD1 CASSPGQGSFF TGTGCCAGCTCTCCCGGACAGGGGTCGTTCTTC
TRBJ1-5 14 . TRBV19 . CASSVGQSNQPQHF TGTGCCAGTAGTGTCGGACAAAGCAATCAGCCCCAGCATTTT
TRBJ1-5 14 . TRBV19 . CASSIDSLNQPQHF TGTGCCAGTAGTATCGACAGCCTCAATCAGCCCCAGCATTTT